These 16 T cell receptor beta chains came from one sample sequenced in a study of blood T cells in healthy people across ages. A second PCR, run for about 6 to 12 cycles, used a sample-barcoded 5' primer plus a J-beta primer mix. TCRdb analysed the 5' RACE reads with MiXCR anew, one entry per CDR3 protein. This table holds about 1.5 million distinct CDR3 sequences, roughly two fifths found once. Sequences were obtained from blood. All receptors derive from a woman aged 18-29 years in good health.

The J gene is TRBJ1-1, the V gene TRBV6-2 or TRBV6-3; TRBD1 might be the D (6 bases). Trimming pared 6 bases from V and 5 bases from J, leaving 19 bases between. Germline V gene data show CDR1 as MNHEY and CDR2 as SVGEGT. The CDR3 is 15 amino acids. The CDR3: CASSRGQRRWTEAFF. CDR3 nucleotide sequence: TGTGCCAGCAGCCGAGGACAGCGACGTTGGACTGAAGCTTTCTTT.

This chain joins TRBV7-9 and TRBJ2-5; 8 nucleotides agree with TRBD2. The germline CDR1 and CDR2 sequences are SEHNR and FQNEAQ (reference sequence). Trimming cost V 6 bases and J 11 bases; bases outside gene matches: 11. The CDR3 consists of 13 residues. The CDR3 is CASSSGVSPSQYF. The CDR3 bases are TGTGCCAGCAGTAGCGGGGTCTCCCCGTCTCAGTACTTC.

The chain combines TRBV4-2 with TRBJ2-7, with TRBD1 matching 9 bases. The CDR3 is 16 residues long. Germline assignment: CDR1 LGHNA and CDR2 YNFKEQ. Trimming cost V 0 bases and J 3 bases; bases outside gene matches: 6. The CDR3 DNA reads as TGTGCCAGCAGCCAAGAGGGGACAGGGACCATCTACGAGCAGTACTTC. Translation: CASSQEGTGTIYEQYF.

This clonotype was counted a few times. This sequence joins TRBV12-3 or TRBV12-4 and TRBJ2-3, with 7 bases lining up with TRBD2. V lost 2 bases, J lost 0 bases, and 5 bases stayed unmatched. The CDR3 runs to 16 residues. The CDR3: CASSLSGAPSTDTQYF. Written as DNA, the CDR3 is TGTGCCAGCAGTTTAAGCGGGGCCCCTAGCACAGATACGCAGTATTTT.

The V call is TRBV3-1, the J call TRBJ2-7; D is perhaps TRBD1 (6 bases). Trimming took off 1 base at V and 0 bases at J, with 10 bases between the two ends. CDR1 and CDR2 (germline): LGHDT, YNNKEL (reference sequence). This CDR3 has 15 amino acids. CDR3 bases: TGTGCCAGCAGCCAAGGGGACACGCGCTCCTACGAGCAGTACTTC. This sequence encodes CASSQGDTRSYEQYF.

In the case of this clonotype: One junction end disagrees with the germline gene, perhaps due to a read error. The chain employs TRBV6-5 and TRBJ2-5; no firm D call. This CDR3 is 14 amino acids long. Germline CDR1 reads MNHEY; CDR2 reads SVGAGI. The CDR3 DNA reads TGTGTCAGCAGCCAACAGACGTACCAAGAGACCCAGTACTTC. Its protein is CVSSQQTYQETQYF.

The gene calls are TRBV28 and TRBJ1-2; no firm D call. Germline values: CDR1 MDHEN, CDR2 SYDVKM. V was shortened by 4 bases and J by 4 bases, with 7 bases between the two germline ends. The CDR3 loop spans 12 amino acids. CDR3 nucleotide sequence: TGTGCCAGCAGTTCCCTCTCCTATGGCTACACCTTC. Translated: CASSSLSYGYTF.

This chain links TRBV9 with TRBJ2-7; D might be TRBD2 (6 bases). CDR1 and CDR2 from the germline V gene are SGDLS and YYNGEE. The CDR3 extends over 16 amino acids. V was trimmed by 3 bases and J by 1 base, leaving 17 bases between them. The CDR3, as DNA: TGTGCCAGCAGCGGAGGGGAGGATACAGCATCCTACGAGCAGTACTTC. Its translation is CASSGGEDTASYEQYF.

This clonotype came up many times. This chain connects TRBV6-6 to TRBJ2-7; maybe TRBD2 (6 bases). Germline CDR1 reads MNHNY; CDR2 reads SVGAGI (reference sequence). V gave up 4 bases and J gave up 3 bases, with 13 bases separating them. The CDR3 loop spans 14 amino acids. The CDR3 nucleotides read TGTGCCAGCAGTTCGAGTGCGGGACTCTACGAGCAGTACTTC. It translates to CASSSSAGLYEQYF.

The chain couples TRBV10-3 to TRBJ2-7; D is perhaps TRBD1 (6 bases). This CDR3 region has 14 residues. Germline V gene lookup returns CDR1 ENHRY and CDR2 SYGVKD. The V end lost 3 bases, the J end lost 2 bases, and 11 bases lay between the germline ends. CDR3 region: CAISDRKGAYEQYF. Here the CDR3 DNA reads TGTGCCATCAGTGACCGGAAGGGGGCCTACGAGCAGTACTTC.

V and J are TRBV5-1 and TRBJ2-3; D is tentatively TRBD1 or TRBD2 (6 bases each). The CDR3 runs to 15 residues. The germline CDR1 and CDR2 sequences are SGHRS and YFSETQ. Trimming pared 2 bases from V and 2 bases from J, leaving 12 bases between. CDR3 bases: TGCGCCAGCAGCTTTGGGGGGCAGGACACAGATACGCAGTATTTT. It specifies CASSFGGQDTDTQYF.

This clonotype came up a few times. The chain combines TRBV6-2 or TRBV6-3 with TRBJ1-1; D uncertain. V was trimmed by 2 bases and J by 4 bases, leaving 11 bases between them. The CDR3 spans 14 residues. The germline V gene has CDR1 MNHEY and CDR2 SVGEGT. In nucleotides, the CDR3 is TGTGCCAGCAGTTACCAAGACATCAGCACTGAAGCTTTCTTT. Its protein product is CASSYQDISTEAFF.

The chain couples TRBV12-3 or TRBV12-4 to TRBJ1-2; D not resolved. The CDR3 loop spans 13 amino acids. Trimming removed 6 bases from V and 10 bases from J, with 18 bases in between. The CDR3 protein is CASREPNVRDYTF. CDR3 coding DNA: TGTGCCAGCAGAGAACCGAACGTCCGCGACTACACCTTC.

The gene calls are TRBV5-1 and TRBJ2-5; D unclear. V was pared by 0 bases and J by 0 bases, with 9 bases between. The germline CDR1 and CDR2 sequences are SGHRS and YFSETQ. The CDR3 loop spans 15 amino acids. Here the CDR3 reads CASSLGARYQETQYF. The CDR3 DNA sequence: TGCGCCAGCAGCTTGGGAGCTAGGTACCAAGAGACCCAGTACTTC.

The chain carries TRBV20-1 and TRBJ2-5; 12 nucleotides align to TRBD2. Germline V gives CDR1 DFQATT, CDR2 SNEGSKA (reference sequence). After removal of 6 bases from V and 5 bases from J, the junction contained 10 bases not matched to a gene. The CDR3 consists of 15 residues. The CDR3 DNA reads as TGCAGTGCGCCCCGGACTAGCGGGATGTCGGAGACCCAGTACTTC. The encoded protein is CSAPRTSGMSETQYF.

This clonotype was detected ten times or more. This chain links TRBV5-1 with TRBJ2-7; 9 bases line up with TRBD1. Germline values: CDR1 SGHRS, CDR2 YFSETQ. This CDR3 contains 16 residues. With 0 bases clipped from V and 7 bases from J, the junction kept 11 bases outside the gene matches. Here the CDR3 reads CASSLVGTGSYNEQYF. The CDR3 bases are TGCGCCAGCAGCTTGGTAGGGACAGGGAGTTACAATGAGCAGTACTTC.